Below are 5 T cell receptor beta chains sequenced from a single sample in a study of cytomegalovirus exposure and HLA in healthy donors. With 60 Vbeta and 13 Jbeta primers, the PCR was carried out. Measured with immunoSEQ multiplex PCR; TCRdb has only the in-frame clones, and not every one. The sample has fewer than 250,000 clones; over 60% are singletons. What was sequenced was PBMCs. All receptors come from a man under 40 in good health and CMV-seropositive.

CDR3 protein: CASSLTGRGSTSGYTF. DNA for the CDR3: TGTGCCAGCAGCTTAACAGGAAGGGGCTCAACCTCCGGCTACACCTTC. The chain joins TRBV7-9 to TRBJ1-2; D perhaps matches TRBD1 (5 bases). The CDR3 consists of 16 residues. The ends were cut back, 2 bases at V and 8 bases at J, with 21 bases in the middle. Per the germline V gene, CDR1 is SEHNR and CDR2 is FQNEAQ (reference sequence).

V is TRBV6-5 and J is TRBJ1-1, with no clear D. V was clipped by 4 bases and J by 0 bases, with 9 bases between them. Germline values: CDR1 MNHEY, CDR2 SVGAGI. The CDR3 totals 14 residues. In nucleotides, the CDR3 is TGTGCCAGCAGTTTTAGAGGGCTGAACACTGAAGCTTTCTTT. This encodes CASSFRGLNTEAFF.

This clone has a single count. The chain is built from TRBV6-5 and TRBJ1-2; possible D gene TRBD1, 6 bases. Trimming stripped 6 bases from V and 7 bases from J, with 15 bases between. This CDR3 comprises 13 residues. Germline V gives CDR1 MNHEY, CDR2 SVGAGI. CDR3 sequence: CASRSDRSGGYTF. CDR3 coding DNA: TGTGCCAGCAGGTCCGACAGGTCGGGTGGCTACACCTTC.

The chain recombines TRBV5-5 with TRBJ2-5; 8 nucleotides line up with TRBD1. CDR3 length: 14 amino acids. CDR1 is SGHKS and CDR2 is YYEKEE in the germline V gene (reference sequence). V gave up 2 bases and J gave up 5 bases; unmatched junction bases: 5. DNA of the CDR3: TGTGCCAGCAGCTTTCCGACAGGGGCGGAGACCCAGTACTTC. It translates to CASSFPTGAETQYF.

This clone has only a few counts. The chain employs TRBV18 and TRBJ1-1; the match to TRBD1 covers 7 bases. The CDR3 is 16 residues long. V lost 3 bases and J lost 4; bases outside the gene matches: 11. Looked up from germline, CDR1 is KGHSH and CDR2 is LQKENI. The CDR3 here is CASSPRLGGRGTEAFF. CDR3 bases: TGTGCCAGCTCACCGAGATTAGGGGGCCGGGGCACTGAAGCTTTCTTT. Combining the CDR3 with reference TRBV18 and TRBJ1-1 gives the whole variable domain NAGVMQNPRHLVRRRGQEARLRCSPMKGHSHVYWYRQLPEEGLKFMVYLQKENIIDESGMPKERFSAEFPKEGPSILRIQQVVRGDSAAYFCASSPRLGGRGTEAFFGQGTRLTVV.